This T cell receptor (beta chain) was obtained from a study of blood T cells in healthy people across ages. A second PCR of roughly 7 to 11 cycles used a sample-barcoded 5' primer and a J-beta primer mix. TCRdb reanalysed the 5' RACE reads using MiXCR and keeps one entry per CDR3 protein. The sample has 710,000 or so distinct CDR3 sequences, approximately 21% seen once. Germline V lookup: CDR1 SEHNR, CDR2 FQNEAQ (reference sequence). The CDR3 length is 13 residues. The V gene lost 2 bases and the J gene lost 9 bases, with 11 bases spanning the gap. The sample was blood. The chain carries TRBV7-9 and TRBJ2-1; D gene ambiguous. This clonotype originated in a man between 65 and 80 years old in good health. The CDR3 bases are TGTGCCAGCAGCTTATTTGGGGAAAGTGAGCAGTTCTTC. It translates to CASSLFGESEQFF.